What follows are 10 T cell receptor beta chains derived from one specimen sequenced in a study of metastatic and nonmetastatic thyroid tumors. Every patient was untreated before thyroid surgery. TCRdb re-called the PCR reads via MiXCR. The table lists 30,000 to 40,000 clones, roughly 22% of them singletons, with 3% to 3.5% in the top ten. Material: tumor tissue. The source of these receptors is a male donor with papillary thyroid cancer or a benign thyroid nodule (not recorded which). Some clones in this sample may be carry-over from other donors' samples.

This chain links TRBV24-1 with TRBJ2-5; maybe TRBD2 (6 bases). This CDR3 spans 16 amino acids. The germline V gene has CDR1 KGHDR and CDR2 SFDVKD. The germline V and J ends were trimmed by 1 base and 0 bases, with 11 bases remaining between them. This chain's CDR3 is CATSDFSSVYQETQYF. The CDR3, as DNA: TGTGCCACCAGTGATTTTTCTAGCGTCTACCAAGAGACCCAGTACTTC.

The chain carries TRBV28 and TRBJ1-2; D unresolved. The CDR3 consists of 14 residues. Trimming stripped 5 bases from V and 10 bases from J, with 20 bases between. Germline V lookup: CDR1 MDHEN, CDR2 SYDVKM. Here the CDR3 reads CASSLIPDYSVYTF. The CDR3 DNA reads TGTGCCAGCAGTCTAATACCCGACTACAGCGTCTACACCTTC.

This clone was recorded many times. Different DNA sequences within this sample yield the same CDR3. This chain uses TRBV11-2 with TRBJ2-3; 11 bases are a match to TRBD2. The CDR3 covers 15 residues. Germline trimming cut 5 bases from V and 7 bases from J; bases unmatched to any gene: 8. From germline, CDR1 is SGHAT and CDR2 FQNNGV. The CDR3 region is CASSQAGTSGYTQYF. The CDR3 DNA reads TGTGCCAGCAGCCAAGCCGGGACTAGCGGTTATACGCAGTATTTT.

The chain joins TRBV13 to TRBJ2-7, with a tentative D call TRBD2 (5 bases). V dropped 4 bases and J dropped 2 bases, with 15 bases sitting between them. CDR1 is PRHDT, CDR2 FYEKMQ, per germline (reference sequence). This CDR3 has 15 amino acids. The CDR3, as DNA: TGTGCCAGCAGCTCACGAGAGGGATCCCCCTACGAGCAGTACTTC. Amino acids: CASSSREGSPYEQYF.

This clone was seen repeatedly, ten times or more. This sequence joins TRBV6-2 or TRBV6-3 and TRBJ2-2; TRBD2 aligns across 7 bases. The CDR3 length is 16 residues. The germline V gene encodes CDR1 MNHEY and CDR2 SVGEGT. V shed 2 bases and J 3 bases; nucleotides not matched to a gene: 6. CDR3 residues: CASSYVRLADTGELFF. CDR3 sequence (DNA): TGTGCCAGCAGTTACGTCAGGCTAGCGGACACCGGGGAGCTGTTTTTT.

The CDR3 coding sequence is TGCAGTGCCGGGACTAGCGCTTCCTACGAGCAGTACTTC. This codes for CSAGTSASYEQYF. The V gene is TRBV20-1, the J gene TRBJ2-7, with 10 positions matching TRBD2. From germline, CDR1 is DFQATT and CDR2 SNEGSKA (reference sequence). Trimming removed 6 bases from V and 1 base from J; junction bases left unmatched: 3. The CDR3 runs to 13 residues.

This clone has at least ten counts. The rearrangement links TRBV30 to TRBJ1-5; D unresolved. The CDR3 has 15 amino acids. The germline gives CDR1 GTSNPN, CDR2 SVGIG (reference sequence). Between the trimmed V and J ends, which lost 0 bases and 2 bases, there was a span of 11 bases. The CDR3 spells CAWSVGRRGNQPQHF. CDR3 nucleotides: TGTGCCTGGAGTGTGGGGAGACGGGGCAATCAGCCCCAGCATTTT.

As regards this clone: One end of the junction does not line up with germline, which may come from a read error. The gene calls are TRBV28 and TRBJ2-7, with D unclear. In germline, CDR1 is MDHEN, CDR2 SYDVKM. This CDR3 spans 13 amino acids. Written as DNA, the CDR3 is TGCGCCACCAATCTTAACCCGGCGTACGAGCGGTACTTC. Its translation: CATNLNPAYERYF.

The rearrangement joins TRBV27 to TRBJ2-7, with TRBD1 identical over 8 bases. CDR1 and CDR2 (germline): MNHEY, SMNVEV (reference sequence). CDR3 length: 14 amino acids. V was clipped by 8 bases and J by 0 bases; unmatched bases: 6. The CDR3 region is CASRQGLSSYEQYF. The CDR3 region has the DNA TGTGCCAGCCGACAGGGGCTAAGCTCCTACGAGCAGTACTTC.

This clone has ten or more counts. The genes are TRBV27 and TRBJ1-6; D possibly corresponds to TRBD1 (6 bases). Germline V gene sequence: CDR1 MNHEY, CDR2 SMNVEV (reference sequence). This CDR3 region has 14 residues. The V gene lost 5 bases and the J gene lost 5 bases, with 10 bases spanning the gap. The DNA of the CDR3 is TGTGCCAGCAGTAAGCAGGGGCATAATTCACCCCTCCACTTT. This codes for CASSKQGHNSPLHF.